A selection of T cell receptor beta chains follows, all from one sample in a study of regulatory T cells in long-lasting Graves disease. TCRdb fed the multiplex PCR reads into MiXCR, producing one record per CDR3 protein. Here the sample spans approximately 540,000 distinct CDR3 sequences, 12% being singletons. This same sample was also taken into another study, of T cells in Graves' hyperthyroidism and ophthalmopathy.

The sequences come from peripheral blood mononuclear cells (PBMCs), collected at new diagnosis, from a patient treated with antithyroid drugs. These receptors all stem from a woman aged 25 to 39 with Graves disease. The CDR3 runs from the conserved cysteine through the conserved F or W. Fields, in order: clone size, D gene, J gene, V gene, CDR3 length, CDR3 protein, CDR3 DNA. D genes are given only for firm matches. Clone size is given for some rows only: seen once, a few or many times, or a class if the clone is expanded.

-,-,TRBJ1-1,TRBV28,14,CASRMGHWNTEAFF,TGTGCCAGCAGGATGGGACATTGGAACACTGAAGCTTTCTTT
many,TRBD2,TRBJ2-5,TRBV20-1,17,CSANRPGLAGGLETQYF,TGCAGTGCTAATCGTCCGGGACTAGCGGGAGGCTTAGAGACCCAGTACTTC
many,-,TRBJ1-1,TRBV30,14,CAWTKGTANTEAFF,TGTGCCTGGACCAAGGGGACGGCGAACACTGAAGCTTTCTTT
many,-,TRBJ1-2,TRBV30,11,CAWSLLYGYTF,TGTGCCTGGAGTCTTCTTTACGGCTACACCTTC
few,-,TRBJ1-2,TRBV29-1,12,CSVARQVEGYTF,TGCAGCGTTGCCCGGCAAGTCGAGGGCTACACCTTC
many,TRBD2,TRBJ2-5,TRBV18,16,CASSPVRTSGTETQYF,TGTGCCAGCTCACCGGTACGGACTAGCGGGACTGAGACCCAGTACTTC
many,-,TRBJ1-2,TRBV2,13,CASSESSPDGYTF,TGTGCCAGCAGTGAAAGTAGTCCGGACGGCTACACCTTC
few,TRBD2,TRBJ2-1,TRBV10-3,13,CAIRSGTYNEQFF,TGTGCCATCAGGAGCGGGACCTACAATGAGCAGTTCTTC
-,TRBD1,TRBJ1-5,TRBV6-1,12,CASSRTGEPQHF,TGTGCCAGCAGTAGGACAGGGGAGCCCCAGCATTTT
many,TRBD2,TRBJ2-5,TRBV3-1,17,CASSPWTSGADAETQYF,TGTGCCAGCAGCCCGTGGACTAGCGGCGCTGACGCGGAGACCCAGTACTTC